The 6 T cell receptor beta chains presented below share a single source sample, sequenced in a study of technical replicates of blood from a few donors. TCRdb keeps only in-frame clones here, not all; method: immunoSEQ multiplex PCR. The data hold roughly 90,000 clones, with 90% to 97% observed a single time. Sequencing was performed on T cells isolated from PBMCs. Receptor source: a human donor in good health.

The chain is built from TRBV4-1 and TRBJ2-5, with TRBD2 as a possible D gene (5 bases). V was clipped by 2 bases and J by 1 base, with 8 bases between them. CDR3 size: 14 residues. Germline CDR1 MGHRA, CDR2 YSYEKL. The CDR3 DNA follows: TGCGCCAGCAGCCAATTGGGGAGCCAAGAGACCCAGTACTTC. The encoded protein is CASSQLGSQETQYF.

The rearrangement links TRBV10-2 to TRBJ2-3; 11 nucleotides match TRBD2. V lost 8 bases, J lost 2 bases, and 3 bases stayed unmatched. The CDR3 length is 14 residues. CDR1 and CDR2 from the germline V gene are WSHSY and SAAADI. The CDR3 DNA reads TGCGCCAGCCGACTAGCGGGATTCACAGATACGCAGTATTTT. This sequence encodes CASRLAGFTDTQYF.

V is TRBV11-3 and J is TRBJ2-2; 9 bases line up with TRBD2. The V gene's germline CDR1 is SGHNT and CDR2 YENEEA. With V trimmed by 1 base and J by 7 bases, 7 bases remained unmatched. This CDR3 has 16 amino acids. CDR3 DNA: TGTGCCAGCAGCTTAGTCGCGGGAGGGCCGTACGGGGAGCTGTTTTTT. This translates into CASSLVAGGPYGELFF.

Turning to this clone: A read error may account for a junction end that differs from germline. This rearrangement joins TRBV7-7 to TRBJ1-2; 9 bases are a match to TRBD1. Germline CDR1 and CDR2: SSHAT and FNYEAQ (reference sequence). The CDR3 is 16 amino acids. CDR3 DNA: TGTGCTAGCAGCTCCCCAGGGACAGGGTTAATCTATGGCTACACCTTC. This encodes CASSSPGTGLIYGYTF.

This sequence joins TRBV19 and TRBJ2-3; D is possibly TRBD1 (6 bases). CDR1 and CDR2 from the germline V gene are LNHDA and SQIVND (reference sequence). Trimming took 11 bases from V and 0 from J, leaving 12 bases between them. This CDR3 region has 13 residues. Here the CDR3 DNA reads TGTGCCGTAGGGGGTTCTAGCACAGATACGCAGTATTTT. Its translation: CAVGGSSTDTQYF.

The chain carries TRBV5-1 and TRBJ1-2; 8 positions match TRBD1. Germline CDR1 is SGHRS and CDR2 is YFSETQ. The J segment lost 7 bases and the V segment lost 2 bases, leaving 10 bases of the junction unmatched. The CDR3 covers 15 residues. CDR3 sequence: CASSFRTGGLGGYTF. In DNA, the CDR3 is TGCGCCAGCAGCTTTCGAACAGGGGGTCTAGGTGGCTACACCTTC. Drawing the rest from reference TRBV5-1 and TRBJ1-2, the complete variable domain is KAGVTQTPRYLIKTRGQQVTLSCSPISGHRSVSWYQQTPGQGLQFLFEYFSETQRNKGNFPGRFSGRQFSNSRSEMNVSTLELGDSALYLCASSFRTGGLGGYTFGSGTRLTVV.